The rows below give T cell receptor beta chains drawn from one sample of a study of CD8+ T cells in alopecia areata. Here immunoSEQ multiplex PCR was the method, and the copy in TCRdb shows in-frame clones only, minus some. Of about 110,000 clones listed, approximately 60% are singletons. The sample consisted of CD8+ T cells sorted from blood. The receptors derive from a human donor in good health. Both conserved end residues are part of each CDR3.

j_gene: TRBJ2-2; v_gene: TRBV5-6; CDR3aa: CASSYPSGLNFGELFF
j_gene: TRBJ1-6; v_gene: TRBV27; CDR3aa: CASSTGSGSPLHF
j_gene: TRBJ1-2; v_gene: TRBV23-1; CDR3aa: CASSQPPRVGWGYGYTF
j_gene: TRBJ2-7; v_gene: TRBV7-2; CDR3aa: CASSPGLAGTSYEQYF
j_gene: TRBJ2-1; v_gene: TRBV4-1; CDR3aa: CASSRWAGDSSYNEQFF
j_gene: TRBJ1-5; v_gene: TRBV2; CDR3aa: CASEKGGNQPQHF
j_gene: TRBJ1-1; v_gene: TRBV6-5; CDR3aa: CASSGLEGTEAFF
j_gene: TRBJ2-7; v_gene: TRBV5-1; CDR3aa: CASSFFQGGAYEQYF
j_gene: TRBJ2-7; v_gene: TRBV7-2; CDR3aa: CASTWLSGGYEQYF
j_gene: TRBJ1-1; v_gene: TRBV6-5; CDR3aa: CASNDRGNTEAFF
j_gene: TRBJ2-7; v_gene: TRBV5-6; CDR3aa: CASSFTGEEQYF
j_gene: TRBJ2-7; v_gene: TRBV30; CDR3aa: CAWSVAVQSSYEQYF
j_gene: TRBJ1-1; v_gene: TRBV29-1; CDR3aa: CSVPDRGIEAFF
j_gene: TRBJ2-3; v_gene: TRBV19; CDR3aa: CASSESMLDTQYF
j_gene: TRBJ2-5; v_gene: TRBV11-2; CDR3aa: CASSLVGASGETQYF
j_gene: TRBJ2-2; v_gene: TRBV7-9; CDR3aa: CASSLYGNIDTGELFF
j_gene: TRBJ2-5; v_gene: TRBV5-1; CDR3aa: CASSAAGTSGFVWQETQYF
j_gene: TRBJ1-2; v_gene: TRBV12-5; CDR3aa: CASGLGNGYTF
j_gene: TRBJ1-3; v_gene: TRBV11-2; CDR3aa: CASSSTGDTIYF
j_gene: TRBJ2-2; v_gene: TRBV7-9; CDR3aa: CASSFPGPGELFF
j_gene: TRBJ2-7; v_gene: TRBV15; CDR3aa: CATSRVPSGVHEQYF
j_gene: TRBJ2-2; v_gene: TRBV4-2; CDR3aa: CASSQTGAESNTGELFF
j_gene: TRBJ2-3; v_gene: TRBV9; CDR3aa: CASSVEAGPALDTQYF
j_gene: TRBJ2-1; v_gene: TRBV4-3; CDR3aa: CASSQDSPSGGGEQFF
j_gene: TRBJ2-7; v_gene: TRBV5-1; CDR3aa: CASSLDTGHRNYEQYF
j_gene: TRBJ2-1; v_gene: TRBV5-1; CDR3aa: CASSFKQGRDDEQFF
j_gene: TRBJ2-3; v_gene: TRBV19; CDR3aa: CASSIFGWDTDTQYF
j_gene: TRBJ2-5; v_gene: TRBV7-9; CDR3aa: CASRPPVQGAEETQYF
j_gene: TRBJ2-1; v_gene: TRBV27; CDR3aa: CASSYPWDRQFF
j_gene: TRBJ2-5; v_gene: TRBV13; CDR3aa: CASSSSGVQETQYF
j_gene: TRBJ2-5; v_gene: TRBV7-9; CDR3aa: CASSLVTGTETQYF
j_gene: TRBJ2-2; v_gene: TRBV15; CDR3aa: CATSPPGRGNTGELFF
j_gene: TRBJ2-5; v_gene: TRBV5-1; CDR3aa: CASTLDRQETQYF
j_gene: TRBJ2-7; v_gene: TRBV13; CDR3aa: CASSSPGQSYEQYF
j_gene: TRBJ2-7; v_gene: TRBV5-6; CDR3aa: CASSLEGQVRIYEQYF
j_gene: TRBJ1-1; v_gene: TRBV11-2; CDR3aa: CASSSLLAGNTEAFF
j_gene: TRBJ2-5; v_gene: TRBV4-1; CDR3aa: CASSQGTGLGETQYF
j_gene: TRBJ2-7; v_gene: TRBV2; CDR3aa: CASSELTSGGSSHEQYF
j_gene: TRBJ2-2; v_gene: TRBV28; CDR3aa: CASSRKLNGTLNTGELFF
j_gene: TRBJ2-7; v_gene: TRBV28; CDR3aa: CASSRDRGYEQYF
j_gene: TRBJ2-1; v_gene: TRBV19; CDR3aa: CASSVDRTYNEQFF
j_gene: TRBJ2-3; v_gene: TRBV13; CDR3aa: CASSLGRGLGQYF
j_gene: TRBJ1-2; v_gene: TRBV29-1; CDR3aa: CRYQPGGDYGYTF
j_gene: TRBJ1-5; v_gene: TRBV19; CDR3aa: CASNRGPGSQPQHF
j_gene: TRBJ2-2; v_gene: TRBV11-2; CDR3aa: CASSPRLVPPNTGELFF
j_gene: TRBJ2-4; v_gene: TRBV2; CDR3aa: CASSEGYWSTPLAKNIQYF
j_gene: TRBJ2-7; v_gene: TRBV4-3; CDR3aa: CASSQGSAYEQYF
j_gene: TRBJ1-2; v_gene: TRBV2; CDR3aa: CASSGDGPRPYGYTF
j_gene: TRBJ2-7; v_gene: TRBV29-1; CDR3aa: CSAWDRAYSYEQYF
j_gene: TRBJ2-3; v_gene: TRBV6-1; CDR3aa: CASSEVAGGTDTQYF
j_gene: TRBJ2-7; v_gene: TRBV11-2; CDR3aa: CASRPQGHEQYF